A selection of T cell receptor beta chains follows, all from one sample in a study of OX40 agonist ivuxolimab in advanced cancers. The protocol was immunoSEQ multiplex PCR, while the TCRdb copy is restricted to in-frame clones and leaves out a portion. The sample yields about 83,000 clones, 80% to 90% seen once. The sample was CD4+ or CD8+ T cells sorted from blood, taken in a trial of the OX40 agonist ivuxolimab. These receptors all come from an adult with an advanced solid tumor such as melanoma, head and neck, liver or kidney cancer. Each CDR3 is given with its conserved first and last residue. The order of the fields is J gene, V gene, D gene, CDR3 protein, CDR3 DNA. The D gene is left open where the match is weak.

J: TRBJ1-5
V: TRBV28
D: -
CDR3: CASRLQGVWPQHF
DNA: TGTGCCAGCAGACTACAGGGAGTGTGGCCCCAGCATTTT

J: TRBJ1-4
V: TRBV10-1
D: -
CDR3: CASNLWGHEKLFF
DNA: TGCGCCAGCAACCTTTGGGGGCACGAAAAACTGTTTTTT

J: TRBJ1-6
V: TRBV6-1
D: -
CDR3: CASSDEGQGSPLHF
DNA: TGTGCCAGCAGTGACGAGGGGCAGGGTTCACCCCTCCACTTT

J: TRBJ2-5
V: TRBV9
D: TRBD1
CDR3: CASSHWGQSQETQYF
DNA: TGTGCCAGCAGCCACTGGGGACAGTCCCAAGAGACCCAGTACTTC

J: TRBJ2-1
V: TRBV5-1
D: TRBD2
CDR3: CASSLDVSGGADEQFF
DNA: TGCGCCAGCAGCCTGGATGTGAGCGGGGGGGCCGATGAGCAGTTCTTC

J: TRBJ2-5
V: TRBV19
D: TRBD1
CDR3: CASRDVLGQGETQYF
DNA: TGTGCCAGCCGGGACGTTCTTGGACAGGGAGAGACCCAGTACTTC

J: TRBJ2-7
V: TRBV7-7
D: TRBD2
CDR3: CASSRGGGSYEQYF
DNA: TGTGCTAGCAGCCGGGGCGGGGGTTCCTACGAGCAGTACTTC

J: TRBJ2-3
V: TRBV6-6
D: -
CDR3: CASSYSGENTDTQYF
DNA: TGTGCCAGCAGTTACTCGGGAGAAAACACAGATACGCAGTATTTT

J: TRBJ1-1
V: TRBV2
D: -
CDR3: CASGKEGRTEAFF
DNA: TGTGCCAGCGGGAAGGAGGGACGCACTGAAGCTTTCTTT

J: TRBJ2-7
V: TRBV28
D: TRBD2
CDR3: CASSPGGVYEQYF
DNA: TGTGCCAGCAGTCCCGGGGGGGTGTACGAGCAGTACTTC

J: TRBJ2-7
V: TRBV6-1
D: TRBD1
CDR3: CASSDRDRGLFASYEQYF
DNA: TGTGCCAGCAGTGACCGGGACAGGGGGCTCTTTGCCTCCTACGAGCAGTACTTC

J: TRBJ2-7
V: TRBV18
D: -
CDR3: CASQGPSEQYF
DNA: TGTGCCAGCCAGGGACCCTCGGAGCAGTACTTC

J: TRBJ2-3
V: TRBV2
D: -
CDR3: CAGRVALRDTQYF
DNA: TGTGCCGGTCGAGTAGCGTTGAGAGATACGCAGTATTTT

J: TRBJ2-2
V: TRBV19
D: TRBD2
CDR3: CASRKLAGDTGELFF
DNA: TGTGCCAGTAGGAAACTAGCGGGGGACACCGGGGAGCTGTTTTTT

J: TRBJ2-2
V: TRBV18
D: -
CDR3: CASSPQGDTGELFF
DNA: TGTGCCAGCTCACCACAGGGGGACACCGGGGAGCTGTTTTTT

J: TRBJ1-1
V: TRBV7-3
D: -
CDR3: CASSLAPASEAFF
DNA: TGTGCCAGCAGCTTGGCGCCCGCATCTGAAGCTTTCTTT